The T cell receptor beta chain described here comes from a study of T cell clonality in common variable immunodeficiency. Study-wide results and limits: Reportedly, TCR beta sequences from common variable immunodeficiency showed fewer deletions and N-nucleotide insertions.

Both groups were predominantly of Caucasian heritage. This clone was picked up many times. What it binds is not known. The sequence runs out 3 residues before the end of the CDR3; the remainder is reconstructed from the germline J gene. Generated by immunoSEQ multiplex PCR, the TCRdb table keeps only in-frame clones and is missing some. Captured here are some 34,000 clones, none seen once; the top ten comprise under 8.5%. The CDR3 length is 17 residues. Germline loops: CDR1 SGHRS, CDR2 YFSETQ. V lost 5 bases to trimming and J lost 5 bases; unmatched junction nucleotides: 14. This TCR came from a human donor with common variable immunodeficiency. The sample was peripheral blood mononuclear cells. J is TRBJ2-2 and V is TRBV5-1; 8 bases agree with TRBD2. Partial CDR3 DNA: TGCGCCAGCAGACCGGGGGGTATAGCGGGGAAAACCGGGGAG. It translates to CASRPGGIAGKTGE. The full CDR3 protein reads CASRPGGIAGKTGELFF.